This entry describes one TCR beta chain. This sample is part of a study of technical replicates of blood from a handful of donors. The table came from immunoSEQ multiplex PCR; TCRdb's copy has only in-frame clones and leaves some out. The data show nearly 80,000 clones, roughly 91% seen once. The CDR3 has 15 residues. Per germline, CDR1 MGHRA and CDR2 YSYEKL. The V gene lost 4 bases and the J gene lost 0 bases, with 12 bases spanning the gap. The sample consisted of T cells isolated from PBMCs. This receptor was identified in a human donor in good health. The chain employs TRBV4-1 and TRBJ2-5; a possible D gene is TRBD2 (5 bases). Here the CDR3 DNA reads TGCGCCAGCAGCCTCGACTACCAGTACCAAGAGACCCAGTACTTC. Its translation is CASSLDYQYQETQYF.